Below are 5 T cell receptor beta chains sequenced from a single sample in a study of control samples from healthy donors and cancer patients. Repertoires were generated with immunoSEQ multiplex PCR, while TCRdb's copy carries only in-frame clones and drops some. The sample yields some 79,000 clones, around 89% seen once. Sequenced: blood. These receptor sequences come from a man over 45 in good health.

The CDR3 sequence is CASSTWTGSGANEQFF. In nucleotides, the CDR3 is TGCGCCAGCAGCACCTGGACAGGGTCGGGTGCTAATGAGCAGTTCTTC. This chain joins TRBV5-1 and TRBJ2-1; TRBD1 agrees at 8 bases. This CDR3 is 16 amino acids long. Germline lookup yields CDR1 SGHRS and CDR2 YFSETQ. The ends lost 4 bases at V and 7 bases at J; junction bases unmatched: 13.

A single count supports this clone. The CDR3 DNA is TGTGCCAGCAGCGCTATGGGGGCAGGGACTGGGGCCAACGTCCTGACTTTC. This translates into CASSAMGAGTGANVLTF. V usage is TRBV9 and J usage is TRBJ2-6; possible D gene TRBD1, 6 bases. Germline CDR1 reads SGDLS; CDR2 reads YYNGEE. This CDR3 has 17 amino acids. With 3 bases removed from V and 2 bases from J, the gap between germline ends came to 15 bases.

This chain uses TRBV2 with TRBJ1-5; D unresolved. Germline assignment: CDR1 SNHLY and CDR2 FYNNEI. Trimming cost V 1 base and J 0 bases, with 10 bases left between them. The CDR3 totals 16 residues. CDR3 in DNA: TGTGCCAGCAGTGAAGGCGGAGGGCCTAGCAATCAGCCCCAGCATTTT. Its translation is CASSEGGGPSNQPQHF.

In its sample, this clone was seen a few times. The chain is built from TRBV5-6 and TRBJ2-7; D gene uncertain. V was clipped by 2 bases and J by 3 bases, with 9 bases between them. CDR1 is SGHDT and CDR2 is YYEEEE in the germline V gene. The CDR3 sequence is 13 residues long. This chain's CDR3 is CASSLILSYEQYF. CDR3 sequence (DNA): TGTGCCAGCAGCTTAATCTTAAGCTACGAGCAGTACTTC.

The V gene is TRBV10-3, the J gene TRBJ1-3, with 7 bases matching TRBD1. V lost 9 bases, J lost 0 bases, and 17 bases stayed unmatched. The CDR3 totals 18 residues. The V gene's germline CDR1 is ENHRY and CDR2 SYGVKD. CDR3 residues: CAITSLHTGVDSGNTIYF. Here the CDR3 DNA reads TGTGCCATAACCTCACTTCATACAGGGGTGGACTCTGGAAACACCATATATTTT.